This TCR beta chain was sequenced in a study of CD8 T cells in Susac syndrome. The RNA input was about 0.5 to 1 ug, and it was reverse transcribed with random hexamers. The method of amplification for TCR beta CDR3 was immunoSEQ multiplex PCR, covering 54 Vbeta and 13 Jbeta. TCRdb reprocessed the immunoSEQ multiplex PCR reads via MiXCR and lists one record per CDR3 protein. The data contain about 300,000 distinct CDR3 sequences, roughly 85% of them seen just once; the ten biggest clones take up 0.21%. This CDR3 spans 15 amino acids. Germline V gene lookup returns CDR1 LGHNA and CDR2 YNFKEQ. From blood CD8+ and CD4+ T cells, TCR beta sequences were generated. This clonotype was counted once. The junction differs from germline at one of its ends, possibly a read error.

Source material: CD8+ T cells from PBMCs. The rearrangement links TRBV4-2 to TRBJ2-1, with D possibly matching TRBD2 (5 bases). This TCR was sampled from a human donor with multiple sclerosis. CDR3: CASSQETDSNNEQFF. The CDR3 DNA follows: TGTGCCAGCAGCCAAGAAACGGACTCCAACAATGAGCAGTTCTTC.